This TCR beta chain was identified in a study of T cell responses to AZD1222 COVID-19 vaccine. On the study more broadly: Both about-4-week and about-12-week second-dose recipients were combined.

In the case of this clone: Its specificity is unknown.

The repertoire was sequenced with immunoSEQ multiplex PCR; TCRdb's copy has only in-frame clones and lacks some. The table lists 200,000 to 300,000 clones, 90% to 95% of them singletons, with 0.5% to 0.7% in the top ten. Study-wide points: Females outnumbered males among donors, who were mostly white British; clonal diversity was possibly underestimated. At study baseline, merely five or six AZD1222 recipients were seropositive. Samples come after the peak T cell response, not at day 14.

This TCR was recovered from an adult in good health. The sample was peripheral blood, taken on day 0 of AZD1222 vaccination.

The CDR3 DNA sequence: TGTGCCATCAGTGTCCGGGGACAGGGGGACGAGCAGTACTTC. Protein: CAISVRGQGDEQYF. V is TRBV10-3 and J is TRBJ2-7; the match to TRBD1 covers 11 bases. Germline CDR1 is ENHRY and CDR2 is SYGVKD. J gave up 5 bases and V 4 bases, and 4 bases lay outside the gene matches. CDR3 size: 14 residues.